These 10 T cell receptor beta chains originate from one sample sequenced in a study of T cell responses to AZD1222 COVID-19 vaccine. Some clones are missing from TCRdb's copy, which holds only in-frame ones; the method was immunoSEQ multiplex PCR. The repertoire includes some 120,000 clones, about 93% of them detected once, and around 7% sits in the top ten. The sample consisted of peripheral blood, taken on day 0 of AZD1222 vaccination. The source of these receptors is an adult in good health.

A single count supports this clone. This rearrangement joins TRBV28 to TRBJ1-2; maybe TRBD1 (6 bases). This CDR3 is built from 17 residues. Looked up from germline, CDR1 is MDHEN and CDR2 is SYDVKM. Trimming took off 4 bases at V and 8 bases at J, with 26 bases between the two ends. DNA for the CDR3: TGTGCCAGCAGTTCCACCTTGCTTGGACAGAGCCGAGGGGGCTACACCTTC. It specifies CASSSTLLGQSRGGYTF.

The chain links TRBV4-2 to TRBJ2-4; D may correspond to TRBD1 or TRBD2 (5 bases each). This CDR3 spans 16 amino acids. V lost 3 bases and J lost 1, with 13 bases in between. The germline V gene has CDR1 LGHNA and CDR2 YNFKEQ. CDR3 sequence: CASSQGDLNAKNIQYF. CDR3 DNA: TGTGCCAGCAGCCAGGGGGACCTAAATGCCAAAAACATTCAGTACTTC.

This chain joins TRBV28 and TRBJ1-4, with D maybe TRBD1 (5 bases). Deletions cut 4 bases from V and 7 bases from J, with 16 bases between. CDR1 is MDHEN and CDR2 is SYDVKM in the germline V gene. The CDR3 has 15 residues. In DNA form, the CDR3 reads TGTGCCAGCAGTTCTCCGACAGTCGGGAGTGAAAAACTGTTTTTT. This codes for CASSSPTVGSEKLFF.

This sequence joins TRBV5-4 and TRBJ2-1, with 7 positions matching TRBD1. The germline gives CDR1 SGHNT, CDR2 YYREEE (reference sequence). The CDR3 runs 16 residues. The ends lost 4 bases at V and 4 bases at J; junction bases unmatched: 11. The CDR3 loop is CASSPLGGGQYNEQFF. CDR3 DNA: TGTGCCAGCAGCCCGCTAGGGGGCGGGCAGTACAATGAGCAGTTCTTC.

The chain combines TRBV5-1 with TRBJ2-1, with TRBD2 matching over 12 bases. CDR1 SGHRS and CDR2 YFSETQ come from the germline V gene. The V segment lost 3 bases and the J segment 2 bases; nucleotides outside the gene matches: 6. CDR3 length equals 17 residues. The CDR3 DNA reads TGCGCCAGCAGCTGGGCCGGACTAGCGGGACCCTACAATGAGCAGTTCTTC. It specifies CASSWAGLAGPYNEQFF.

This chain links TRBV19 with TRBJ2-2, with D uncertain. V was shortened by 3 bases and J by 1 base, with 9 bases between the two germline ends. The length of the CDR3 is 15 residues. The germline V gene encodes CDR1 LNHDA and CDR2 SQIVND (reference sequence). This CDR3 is CASSMDPWNTGELFF. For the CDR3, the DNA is TGTGCCAGTAGTATGGATCCGTGGAACACCGGGGAGCTGTTTTTT. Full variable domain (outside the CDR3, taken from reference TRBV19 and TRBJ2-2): DGGITQSPKYLFRKEGQNVTLSCEQNLNHDAMYWYRQDPGQGLRLIYYSQIVNDFQKGDIAEGYSVSREKKESFPLTVTSAQKNPTAFYLCASSMDPWNTGELFFGEGSRLTVL.

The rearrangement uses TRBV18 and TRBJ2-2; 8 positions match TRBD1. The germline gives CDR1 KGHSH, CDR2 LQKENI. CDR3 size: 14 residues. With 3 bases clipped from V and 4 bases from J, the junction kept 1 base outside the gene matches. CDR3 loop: CASSPGQVTGELFF. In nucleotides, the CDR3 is TGTGCCAGCTCACCGGGACAGGTCACCGGGGAGCTGTTTTTT.

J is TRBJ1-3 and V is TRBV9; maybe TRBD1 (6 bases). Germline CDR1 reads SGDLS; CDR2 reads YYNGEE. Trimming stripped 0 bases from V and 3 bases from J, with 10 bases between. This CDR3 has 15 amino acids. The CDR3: CASSVGGGGGNTIYF. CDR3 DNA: TGTGCCAGCAGCGTAGGGGGGGGCGGTGGAAACACCATATATTTT.

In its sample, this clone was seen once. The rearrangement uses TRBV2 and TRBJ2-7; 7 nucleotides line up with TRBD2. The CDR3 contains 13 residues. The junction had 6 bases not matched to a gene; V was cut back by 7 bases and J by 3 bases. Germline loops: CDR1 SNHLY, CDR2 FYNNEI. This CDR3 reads CASTREGSYEQYF. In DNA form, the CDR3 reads TGTGCCAGCACCAGGGAGGGGAGCTACGAGCAGTACTTC.

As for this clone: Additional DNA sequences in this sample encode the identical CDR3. CDR3 nucleotide sequence: TGTGCCAGCAGCTCCCCTAACACCGGGGAGCTGTTTTTT. Translated: CASSSPNTGELFF. The chain has TRBV7-2 and TRBJ2-2; D is uncertain. V was shortened by 4 bases and J by 2 bases, with 5 bases between the two germline ends. CDR3 length equals 13 residues. Per the germline V gene, CDR1 is SGHTA and CDR2 is FQGNSA.